A selection of T cell receptor beta chains follows, all from one sample in a study of cytomegalovirus exposure and HLA in healthy donors. Profiled with immunoSEQ multiplex PCR; TCRdb holds only in-frame clones, not every one. The top ten hold around 1.6% of the sample, which has some 80,000 clones, almost 97% seen once. Sequencing was carried out using PBMCs. The source of these receptors is a man between 18 and 35 years old in good health and CMV-seropositive. The CDR3 runs from the conserved cysteine through the conserved F or W. D genes are given only for firm matches. Clone size, where shown, is once, few, many, or a class for clones that have expanded.

D,J,size,V,DNA,CDR3
-,TRBJ2-7,-,TRBV7-6,TGTGCCAGCAGCTTCCGGGATTCCTACGAGCAGTACTTC,CASSFRDSYEQYF
TRBD1,TRBJ1-2,once,TRBV2,TGTGCCAGCAGTGAGACAGGGTTGGATGGCTACACCTTC,CASSETGLDGYTF
-,TRBJ2-1,-,TRBV13,TGTGCCAGCAGCTTAGCCAGGACATCTAATGAGCAGTTCTTC,CASSLARTSNEQFF
-,TRBJ1-2,-,TRBV2,TGTGCCAGCAGTGAAGGGAATAGCGGCTATGGCTACACCTTC,CASSEGNSGYGYTF
-,TRBJ2-2,-,TRBV6-5,TGTGCCAGCAGCCCCAACAGGGTCGAGCTGTTTTTT,CASSPNRVELFF
-,TRBJ2-2,once,TRBV6-5,TGTGCCAGCAGTACAGGTTTCACCGGGGAGCTGTTTTTT,CASSTGFTGELFF
TRBD2,TRBJ2-7,-,TRBV7-9,TGTGCCAGCAGCTTAGTAGGGACTAGGGACGGCGAGCAGTACTTC,CASSLVGTRDGEQYF
-,TRBJ1-3,-,TRBV6-1,TGTGCCAGCAGTGACTCTTACTCTGGAAACACCATATATTTT,CASSDSYSGNTIYF
-,TRBJ2-7,-,TRBV28,TGTGCCAGCAGCCTCGGACAGACAGCCTACGAGCAGTACTTC,CASSLGQTAYEQYF
-,TRBJ1-5,-,TRBV11-2,TGTGCCAGCAGCCCGGGGGGACGGGGGGAAGATCAGCCCCAGCATTTT,CASSPGGRGEDQPQHF
-,TRBJ1-1,-,TRBV4-1,TGCGCCAGCAGCTCGAGTGGACTCCCTGGGGTCACTGAAGCTTTCTTT,CASSSSGLPGVTEAFF
-,TRBJ1-3,-,TRBV7-2,TGTGCCAGCAGCTTAGCGCACAGGTCCGGAAACACCATATATTTT,CASSLAHRSGNTIYF
TRBD2,TRBJ2-2,-,TRBV10-1,TGCGCCAGCAGTTCGCTAGCGGGGGCGAACACCGGGGAGCTGTTTTTT,CASSSLAGANTGELFF
-,TRBJ2-1,-,TRBV6-5,TGTGCCAGCAGTCCACGTCAGTTAGCGAATGAGCAGTTCTTC,CASSPRQLANEQFF
-,TRBJ2-7,-,TRBV27,TGTGCCAGCAGTTTGGGGACTCACTACGAGCAGTACTTC,CASSLGTHYEQYF
-,TRBJ2-1,-,TRBV28,TGTGCCAGCAGCCCGGGGGACTCTTCGTACAATGAGCAGTTCTTC,CASSPGDSSYNEQFF
-,TRBJ2-5,-,TRBV5-1,TGCGCCAGCAGCCTAGGGACTGTACTAAACTTC,CASSLGTVLNF
TRBD2,TRBJ2-1,-,TRBV4-1,TGCGCCAGCAGCCAAGGGCAGCTAGCGGACAATGAGCAGTTCTTC,CASSQGQLADNEQFF
-,TRBJ2-7,once,TRBV6-5,TGTGCCAGCAGTTACTCGACCAGGGGTGGGCAGTACTTC,CASSYSTRGGQYF
-,TRBJ1-5,once,TRBV4-1,TGCGCCAGCAGCCAAGCTTTTGGCAATCAGCCCCAGCATTTT,CASSQAFGNQPQHF
-,TRBJ2-7,-,TRBV6-5,TGTGCCAGCAGTTACCGGGCAGGGAACTCCTACGAGCAGTACTTC,CASSYRAGNSYEQYF
TRBD2,TRBJ2-2,-,TRBV9,TGTGCCAGCAGCGGCCCAGGGCTAGCGGGCACCGGGGAGCTGTTTTTT,CASSGPGLAGTGELFF
-,TRBJ1-5,-,TRBV19,TGTGCCAGTAGTATCCACGGGGATGATCAGCCCCAGCATTTT,CASSIHGDDQPQHF